The T cell receptor beta chain under discussion was sequenced for a study of blood T cells in healthy people across ages. Regarding the study as a whole: There were more naive CD4+ cells and higher diversity in long-lived donors than in aged donors. Unsorted PBMCs blocked a conclusive comparison of naive and antigen-experienced cells.

A remark on this clonotype: Its antigen is still unknown.

Primers used in a second PCR of about 6 to 11 cycles were a sample-barcoded 5' primer and a J-beta primer mix. Via MiXCR, TCRdb re-called the 5' RACE reads, giving one row per CDR3 protein. The table lists 750,000 to 950,000 distinct CDR3 sequences, almost 30% of them singletons, with 10% in the top ten. These records were also assigned to another study, of T cells of mothers and their children. That paper states: The donor cohort consisted of a few healthy Caucasian mothers and their six children. Both sample barcodes and 2-4 random nucleotides came from the M1S primer of the second PCR.

The sequencing sample was made of blood. The receptor was isolated from a woman in her 40s in good health.

The CDR3 DNA follows: TGTGCCAGCAGACCCTTACGGGGGGCCACAGATACGCAGTATTTT. This translates into CASRPLRGATDTQYF. The rearrangement uses TRBV7-8 and TRBJ2-3; a weak D match, TRBD2 (7 bases). The CDR3 extends over 15 amino acids. V lost 6 bases, J lost 2 bases, and 15 bases lay in between. CDR1 is SGHVS and CDR2 is FQNEAQ in the germline V gene. The full variable domain, completed using reference TRBV7-8 and TRBJ2-3, is GAGVSQSPRYKVAKRGQDVALRCDPISGHVSLFWYQQALGQGPEFLTYFQNEAQLDKSGLPSDRFFAERPEGSVSTLKIQRTQQEDSAVYLCASRPLRGATDTQYFGPGTRLTVL.